This paragraph reports one TCR beta chain. The target of this receptor is not known. There are no base qualities to consult, and no much larger clone falls within one base. This sample is part of a study of control samples from healthy donors and cancer patients (dated by TCRdb to about 2020). The CDR3 spans 19 residues, from the cysteine through the phenylalanine. Just CDR3 DNA is preserved here, 57 bases in frame from base 1. At the junction V is shortened by 5 bases and J by 8 bases; bases outside the gene matches: 25. The germline V gene (reference sequence) yields MNHEY for CDR1 and SMNVEV for CDR2. The library was built by means of the immunoSEQ multiplex PCR assay. What TCRdb holds here is the immuneACCESS table cut down to in-frame rearrangements. Part of the clones is not present; checked against another copy, under half of the missing clones reflect an unresolved V gene, and the others are unexplained. Counted in this sample were under 85,000 clones; approximately 89% of them appeared once. The ten top clones hold around 5.1% of the sample.

This receptor was taken from a man between 60 and 75 years old with colorectal cancer. The chain was built from TRBV27 and TRBJ1-2; 8 central nucleotides agree with TRBD1. The material sequenced was PBMCs. The CDR3 corresponds to CASSAGQGISPLGTRGYTF. The DNA sequence is TGTGCCAGCAGTGCCGGACAGGGAATAAGTCCCCTTGGGACGAGGGGCTACACCTTC.